The 20 T cell receptor beta chains listed next were all sequenced from one sample in a study of blood T cell repertoires in COVID-19. TCRdb's copy holds only in-frame clones and misses some; the assay was immunoSEQ multiplex PCR. Here the sample spans approximately 77,000 clones, approximately 76% being singletons. The sample consisted of peripheral blood. These receptors all come from a man aged 65 to 85 with active or convalescent COVID-19.

The genes are TRBV24-1 and TRBJ2-1; the match to TRBD1 covers 7 bases. CDR1 and CDR2 (germline): KGHDR, SFDVKD. The CDR3 is 13 residues long. The V gene end was trimmed by 6 bases and the J gene end by 5 bases; junction bases not matched to a gene: 3. CDR3 region: CATSSGQNNEQFF. The CDR3 nucleotides read TGTGCCACCAGTTCGGGACAGAACAATGAGCAGTTCTTC.

This rearrangement joins TRBV28 to TRBJ1-2; tentatively, D is TRBD1 (6 bases). CDR1 MDHEN and CDR2 SYDVKM come from the germline V gene. The CDR3 sequence is 14 residues long. V dropped 8 bases and J dropped 0 bases, with 13 bases sitting between them. DNA of the CDR3: TGTGCCAGCGCCCTTGAGGGGGCTAACTATGGCTACACCTTC. It encodes CASALEGANYGYTF.

In its sample, this clone was seen many times. The chain carries TRBV14 and TRBJ2-2; D is possibly TRBD2 (5 bases). Germline values: CDR1 SGHDN, CDR2 FVKESK. V gave up 9 bases and J gave up 2 bases, with 10 bases separating them. The CDR3 spans 13 residues. This CDR3 reads CASEGRNTGELFF. The CDR3 DNA reads TGTGCCAGTGAGGGCAGAAACACCGGGGAGCTGTTTTTT.

The rearrangement uses TRBV5-4 and TRBJ2-1; the D gene is possibly TRBD1 (5 bases). V lost 0 bases and J lost 7, with 14 bases in between. Germline V gene sequence: CDR1 SGHNT, CDR2 YYREEE (reference sequence). CDR3 length equals 15 residues. The CDR3 DNA follows: TGTGCCAGCAGCTTGGGTCAGGGCATCTTTAATGAGCAGTTCTTC. Encoded protein: CASSLGQGIFNEQFF.

The chain has TRBV6-1 and TRBJ1-5; 10 bases align to TRBD1. The CDR3 runs 14 residues. Per germline, CDR1 MNHNS and CDR2 SASEGT. The V gene end was trimmed by 7 bases and the J gene end by 4 bases; junction bases not matched to a gene: 4. Here the CDR3 reads CASTDRGQNQPQHF. For the CDR3, the DNA is TGTGCCAGCACCGACAGGGGGCAAAATCAGCCCCAGCATTTT.

This clone was seen a handful of times. For the CDR3, the DNA is TGTGCCAGCAGCTTCTTCGACAGGGTGCACGGCTACACCTTC. Its protein is CASSFFDRVHGYTF. The gene calls are TRBV5-4 and TRBJ1-2; TRBD1 aligns across 7 bases. The ends lost 2 bases at V and 8 bases at J; junction bases unmatched: 9. The germline V gene has CDR1 SGHNT and CDR2 YYREEE (reference sequence). The CDR3 runs to 14 residues.

The chain uses TRBV28 and TRBJ1-5; possible D gene TRBD1, 6 bases. The CDR3 has 15 amino acids. Trimming shortened V by 5 bases and J by 6 bases, and 17 bases separated the two germline ends. Germline V gene lookup returns CDR1 MDHEN and CDR2 SYDVKM. CDR3 nucleotides: TGTGCCAGCAGTCGATACAGGGAAAGGGGTCAGCCCCAGCATTTT. Its translation: CASSRYRERGQPQHF.

This rearrangement joins TRBV5-6 to TRBJ1-2; no clear D gene. Deletions cut 5 bases from V and 0 bases from J, with 11 bases between. Germline assignment: CDR1 SGHDT and CDR2 YYEEEE. The CDR3 is 14 amino acids. The CDR3 region has the DNA TGTGCCAGCAGACCCCTAGACGCTAACTATGGCTACACCTTC. Its translation is CASRPLDANYGYTF.

The gene calls are TRBV7-9 and TRBJ2-7, with 12 positions matching TRBD2. The germline V gene has CDR1 SEHNR and CDR2 FQNEAQ (reference sequence). CDR3 length: 15 residues. V trimming: 5 bases; J trimming: 6 bases; junction bases outside the gene matches: 8. CDR3 coding DNA: TGTGCCAGCAGCACACCAACTAGCGGGGGGAGCGAGCAGTACTTC. This codes for CASSTPTSGGSEQYF. Full variable domain (remainder filled in from reference TRBV7-9 and TRBJ2-7): DTGVSQNPRHKITKRGQNVTFRCDPISEHNRLYWYRQTLGQGPEFLTYFQNEAQLEKSRLLSDRFSAERPKGSFSTLEIQRTEQGDSAMYLCASSTPTSGGSEQYFGPGTRLTVT.

The chain employs TRBV7-9 and TRBJ2-2; no clear D. Trimming pared 2 bases from V and 7 bases from J, leaving 5 bases between. Germline V lookup: CDR1 SEHNR, CDR2 FQNEAQ (reference sequence). There are 12 residues in the CDR3. The CDR3 spells CASSLSGGELFF. The CDR3 region has the DNA TGTGCCAGCAGCTTATCCGGCGGGGAGCTGTTTTTT. The variable domain in full, completed from reference TRBV7-9 and TRBJ2-2, reads DTGVSQNPRHKITKRGQNVTFRCDPISEHNRLYWYRQTLGQGPEFLTYFQNEAQLEKSRLLSDRFSAERPKGSFSTLEIQRTEQGDSAMYLCASSLSGGELFFGEGSRLTVL.

The table lists this clone with a few counts. The chain links TRBV27 to TRBJ1-1; weak D call: TRBD1 (6 bases). Looked up from germline, CDR1 is MNHEY and CDR2 is SMNVEV (reference sequence). V shed 4 bases and J shed 4 bases, with 19 bases lying between them. The CDR3 sequence is 16 residues long. For the CDR3, the DNA is TGTGCCAGCAGTTCCTTTCCTACAGGGCAATCCACTGAAGCTTTCTTT. Translation gives CASSSFPTGQSTEAFF.

CDR3 in DNA: TGCGCCAGCAGCTTGCGTAGTGGCGACAGTTCTATAACCGGGGAGCTGTTTTTT. Translated, it gives CASSLRSGDSSITGELFF. The chain recombines TRBV5-1 with TRBJ2-2; weak D call: TRBD1 (5 bases). The CDR3 has 18 residues. V dropped 1 base and J dropped 5 bases, with 21 bases sitting between them. Per the germline V gene, CDR1 is SGHRS and CDR2 is YFSETQ.

The chain has TRBV4-2 and TRBJ2-5; D ambiguous. This CDR3 spans 13 amino acids. V was shortened by 0 bases and J by 4 bases, with 6 bases between the two germline ends. CDR1 is LGHNA, CDR2 YNFKEQ, per germline. CDR3 bases: TGTGCCAGCAGCCAAGAAGCGAGAGAGACCCAGTACTTC. Its protein product is CASSQEARETQYF.

The chain employs TRBV14 and TRBJ2-2, with 13 nucleotides matching TRBD2. Germline V gene lookup returns CDR1 SGHDN and CDR2 FVKESK. The CDR3 runs 16 residues. V dropped 4 bases and J dropped 8; count of bases not matched to a gene: 7. The CDR3 loop is CASSRLAGGPRGELFF. CDR3 sequence (DNA): TGTGCCAGCAGCCGACTAGCGGGGGGCCCCCGAGGGGAGCTGTTTTTT.

The V gene is TRBV9, the J gene TRBJ2-5; 9 bases line up with TRBD1. This CDR3 is 15 amino acids long. Germline lookup yields CDR1 SGDLS and CDR2 YYNGEE. Trimming cost V 3 bases and J 5 bases; bases outside gene matches: 8. CDR3 DNA: TGTGCCAGCAGCGCATACAGGGGGCTCGGGGAGACCCAGTACTTC. Encoded protein: CASSAYRGLGETQYF.

This clone has just one count. The DNA of the CDR3 is TGCAGCGTTGAAGACCAGACAGGGACCCCAGATACGCAGTATTTT. Protein product: CSVEDQTGTPDTQYF. This chain joins TRBV29-1 and TRBJ2-3, with 7 nucleotides matching TRBD1. The CDR3 loop spans 15 amino acids. Trimming cost V 0 bases and J 4 bases; bases outside gene matches: 7. Germline V gene sequence: CDR1 SQVTM, CDR2 ANQGSEA.

The CDR3 here is CAWISTSGVTDTQYF. The CDR3 DNA reads as TGTGCCTGGATCTCAACTAGCGGGGTCACAGATACGCAGTATTTT. This chain joins TRBV30 and TRBJ2-3; TRBD2 agrees at 10 bases. Trimming took 4 bases from V and 2 from J; bases not matched to a gene: 6. The CDR3 is 15 residues long. CDR1 and CDR2 from the germline V gene are GTSNPN and SVGIG (reference sequence). Complete variable domain (other parts from reference TRBV30 and TRBJ2-3): SQTIHQWPATLVQPVGSPLSLECTVEGTSNPNLYWYRQAAGRGLQLLFYSVGIGQISSEVPQNLSASRPQDRQFILSSKKLLLSDSGFYLCAWISTSGVTDTQYFGPGTRLTVL.

This chain links TRBV7-6 with TRBJ2-2; TRBD1 agrees at 7 bases. The CDR3 spans 18 residues. Trimming removed 5 bases from V and 1 base from J; junction bases left unmatched: 13. CDR1 is SGHVS, CDR2 FNYEAQ, per germline. The CDR3 nucleotides read TGTGCCAGCAGCCCGATGGCCCGGACAGGACAGAACACCGGGGAGCTGTTTTTT. Amino acids: CASSPMARTGQNTGELFF. Full variable domain (rest looked up from reference TRBV7-6 and TRBJ2-2): GAGVSQSPRYKVTKRGQDVALRCDPISGHVSLYWYRQALGQGPEFLTYFNYEAQQDKSGLPNDRFSAERPEGSISTLTIQRTEQRDSAMYRCASSPMARTGQNTGELFFGEGSRLTVL.

The chain couples TRBV6-5 to TRBJ1-2; 7 positions agree with TRBD1. The ends lost 4 bases at V and 4 bases at J; junction bases unmatched: 3. Germline lookup yields CDR1 MNHEY and CDR2 SVGAGI. The CDR3 runs to 13 residues. CDR3 DNA: TGTGCCAGCAGTTCCGGACAGGCCTATGGCTACACCTTC. Protein: CASSSGQAYGYTF.

The genes are TRBV7-2 and TRBJ2-1, with 7 bases lining up with TRBD2. Germline assignment: CDR1 SGHTA and CDR2 FQGNSA. The CDR3 sequence is 15 residues long. The ends lost 1 base at V and 0 bases at J; junction bases unmatched: 0. The CDR3 DNA follows: TGTGCCAGCAGCTTAGGCGGGGGCTCCTACAATGAGCAGTTCTTC. Translating it yields CASSLGGGSYNEQFF. The full variable domain, rest sourced from reference TRBV7-2 and TRBJ2-1, is GAGVSQSPSNKVTEKGKDVELRCDPISGHTALYWYRQSLGQGLEFLIYFQGNSAPDKSGLPSDRFSAERTGGSVSTLTIQRTQQEDSAVYLCASSLGGGSYNEQFFGPGTRLTVL.